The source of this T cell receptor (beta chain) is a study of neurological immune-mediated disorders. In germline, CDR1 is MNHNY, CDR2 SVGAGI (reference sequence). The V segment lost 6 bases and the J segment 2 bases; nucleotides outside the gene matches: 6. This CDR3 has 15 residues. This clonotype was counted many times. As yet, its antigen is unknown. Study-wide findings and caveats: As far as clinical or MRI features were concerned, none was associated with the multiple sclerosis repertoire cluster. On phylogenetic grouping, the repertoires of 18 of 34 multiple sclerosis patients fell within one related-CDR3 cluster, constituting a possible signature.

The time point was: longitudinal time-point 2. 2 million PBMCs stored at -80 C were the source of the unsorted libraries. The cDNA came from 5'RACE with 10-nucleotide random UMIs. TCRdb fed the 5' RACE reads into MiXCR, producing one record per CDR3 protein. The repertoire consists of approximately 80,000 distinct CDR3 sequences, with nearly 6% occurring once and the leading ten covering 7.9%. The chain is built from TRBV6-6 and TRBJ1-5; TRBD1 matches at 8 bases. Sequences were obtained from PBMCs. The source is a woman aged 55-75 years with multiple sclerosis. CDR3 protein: CASREQGVGNQPQHF. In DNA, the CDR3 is TGTGCCAGCAGGGAACAGGGGGTTGGCAATCAGCCCCAGCATTTT.